A single count supports the clone carrying this T cell receptor (beta chain). These data come from a study of breast tumors, draining lymph nodes, adjacent tissues. Samples came from axillary lymph nodes draining the breast cancer. TCRdb recomputed calls from the multiplex PCR reads with MiXCR, one row per CDR3 protein. This sample carries approximately 280,000 distinct CDR3 sequences, under 35% of them seen once, and the ten largest clones take more than 1%. Germline V gives CDR1 SNHLY, CDR2 FYNNEI. The CDR3 spans 14 residues. V dropped 6 bases and J dropped 6 bases, with 18 bases sitting between them.

The sample taken for sequencing was axillary lymph node tissue. The chain carries TRBV2 and TRBJ2-7; D may be TRBD2 (6 bases). The origin of this receptor is a female donor with breast cancer. Some clones in this sample may be carry-over from other donors' samples. The CDR3 loop reads CASRGLQAGCEQYF. The CDR3 DNA is TGTGCCAGCAGGGGCCTGCAGGCGGGGTGCGAGCAGTACTTC.